The clone carrying this T cell receptor (beta chain) was seen just once. This sample was included in a study of T cell changes during pregnancy in multiple sclerosis. Germline assignment: CDR1 MNHNS and CDR2 SASEGT. Trimming took off 8 bases at V and 2 bases at J, with 10 bases between the two ends. CDR3 size: 14 residues. Sequenced by immunoSEQ multiplex PCR; TCRdb stores in-frame clones only, minus some. The table has approximately 45,000 clones, around 93% seen once. This chain uses TRBV6-1 with TRBJ2-6, with TRBD1 as a possible D gene (5 bases). This clonotype was obtained from a female donor with multiple sclerosis, enrolled in a pregnancy study. This specimen was CD8+ T cells from peripheral blood mononuclear cells, taken in the second trimester of pregnancy. Here the CDR3 reads CASPKGAGANVLTF. Written as DNA, the CDR3 is TGTGCCAGCCCTAAAGGGGCTGGGGCCAACGTCCTGACTTTC.